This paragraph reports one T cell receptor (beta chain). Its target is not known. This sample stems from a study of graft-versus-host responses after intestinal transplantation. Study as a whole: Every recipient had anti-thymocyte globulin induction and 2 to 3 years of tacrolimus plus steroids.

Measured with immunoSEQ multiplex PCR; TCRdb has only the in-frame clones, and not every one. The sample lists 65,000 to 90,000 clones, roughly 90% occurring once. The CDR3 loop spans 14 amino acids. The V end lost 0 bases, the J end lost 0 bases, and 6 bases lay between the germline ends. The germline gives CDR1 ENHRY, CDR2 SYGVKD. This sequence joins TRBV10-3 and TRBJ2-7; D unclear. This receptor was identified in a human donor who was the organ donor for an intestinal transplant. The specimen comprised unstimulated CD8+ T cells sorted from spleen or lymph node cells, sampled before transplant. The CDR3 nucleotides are TGTGCCATCAGTGAGTCGGGCAGCTCCTACGAGCAGTACTTC. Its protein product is CAISESGSSYEQYF.